The clone carrying this TCR beta chain has only a few counts. Its antigen remains unidentified. Absence of ophthalmopathy progression within 18 months defined stable Graves' hyperthyroidism. Exclusion of patients followed from uncontrolled infection, other autoimmune disease, pregnancy or lactation. The PBMCs had their origin in 10 ml of fresh peripheral blood. There were TCR beta CDR3 regions amplified from RNA transcripts. The HTBI primer set served for first-round RT-PCR of the TCR CDR3. TCRdb independently ran MiXCR on the multiplex PCR reads; one entry per CDR3 protein. The table records a few hundred thousand distinct CDR3 sequences, around 13% of them present only once. This sample was included in a study of T cells in Graves' hyperthyroidism and ophthalmopathy. Whole-study findings and limits: The model's output predicted ophthalmopathy at a median of 6.5 months prior to onset.

The germline V gene has CDR1 MNHNS and CDR2 SASEGT. This CDR3 is built from 14 residues. V dropped 5 bases and J dropped 10; count of bases not matched to a gene: 7. The chain links TRBV6-1 to TRBJ1-6; 8 bases are shared with TRBD1. The source of this sequence is a woman aged 40 to 50 with Graves' hyperthyroidism. The sample was blood. CDR3 sequence reads: CASSFGTGKSPLHF. The CDR3 DNA is TGTGCCAGCAGTTTTGGGACAGGCAAGTCACCCCTCCACTTT.